This T cell receptor (beta chain) appears in the sequencing data of a study of T cells in Graves' hyperthyroidism and ophthalmopathy. Study findings and constraints: Classification by a 13 V-J model distinguished ophthalmopathy from stable hyperthyroidism.

Worth noting for this clonotype: What it binds is unknown.

V lost 2 bases to trimming and J lost 1 base; unmatched junction nucleotides: 11. Looked up from germline, CDR1 is ENHRY and CDR2 is SYGVKD. This CDR3 spans 18 amino acids. Amplified regions were TCR beta CDR3 sequences from RNA transcripts. Using the HTBI primer set, a first-round RT-PCR was run on the TCR CDR3. TCRdb itself ran the multiplex PCR reads through MiXCR, one entry per CDR3 protein. The sample contains about 250,000 distinct CDR3 sequences, 24% of which appear only once. The TCR originated in a woman in her thirties or forties with Graves' ophthalmopathy. Sequencing was done on a sample of blood. The chain couples TRBV10-3 to TRBJ1-1; 9 bases line up with TRBD1. CDR3 in amino acids: CAISEPLDRGQKNTEAFF. DNA for the CDR3: TGTGCCATCAGTGAGCCTTTGGACAGGGGACAAAAGAACACTGAAGCTTTCTTT.